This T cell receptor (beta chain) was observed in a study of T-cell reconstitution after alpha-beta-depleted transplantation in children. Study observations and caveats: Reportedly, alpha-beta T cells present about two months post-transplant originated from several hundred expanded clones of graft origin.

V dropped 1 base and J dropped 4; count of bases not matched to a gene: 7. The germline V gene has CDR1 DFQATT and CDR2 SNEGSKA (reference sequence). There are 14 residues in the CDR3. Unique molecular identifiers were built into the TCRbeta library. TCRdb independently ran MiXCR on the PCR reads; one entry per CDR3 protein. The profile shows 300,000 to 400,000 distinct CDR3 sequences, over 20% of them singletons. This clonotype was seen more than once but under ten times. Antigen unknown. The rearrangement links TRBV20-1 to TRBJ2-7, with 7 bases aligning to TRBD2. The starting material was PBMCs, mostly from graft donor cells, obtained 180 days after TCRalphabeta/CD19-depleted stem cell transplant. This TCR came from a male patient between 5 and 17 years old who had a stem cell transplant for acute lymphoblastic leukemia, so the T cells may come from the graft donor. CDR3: CSARGLAAGYEQYF. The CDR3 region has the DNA TGCAGTGCTAGAGGACTAGCTGCTGGGTACGAGCAGTACTTC.